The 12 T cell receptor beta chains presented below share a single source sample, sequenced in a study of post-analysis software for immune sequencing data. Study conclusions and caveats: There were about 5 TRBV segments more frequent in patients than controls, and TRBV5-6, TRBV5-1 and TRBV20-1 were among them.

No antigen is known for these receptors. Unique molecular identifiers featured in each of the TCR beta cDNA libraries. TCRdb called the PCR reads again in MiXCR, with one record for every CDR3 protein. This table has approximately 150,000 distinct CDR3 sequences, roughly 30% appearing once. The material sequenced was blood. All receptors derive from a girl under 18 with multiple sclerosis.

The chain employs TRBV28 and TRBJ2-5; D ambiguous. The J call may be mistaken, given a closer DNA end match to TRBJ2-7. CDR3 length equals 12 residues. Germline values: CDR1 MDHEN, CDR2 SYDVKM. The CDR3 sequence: CASMGWENEQYF. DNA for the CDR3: TGTGCCAGCATGGGGTGGGAAAACGAGCAGTACTTC.

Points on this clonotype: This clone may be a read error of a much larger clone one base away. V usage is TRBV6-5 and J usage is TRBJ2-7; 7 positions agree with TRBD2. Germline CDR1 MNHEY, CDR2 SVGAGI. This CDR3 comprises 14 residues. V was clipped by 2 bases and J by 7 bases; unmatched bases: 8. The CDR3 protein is CASSYGREHNEQYF. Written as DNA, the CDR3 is TGTGCCAGCAGTTACGGGCGGGAGCACAATGAGCAGTACTTC.

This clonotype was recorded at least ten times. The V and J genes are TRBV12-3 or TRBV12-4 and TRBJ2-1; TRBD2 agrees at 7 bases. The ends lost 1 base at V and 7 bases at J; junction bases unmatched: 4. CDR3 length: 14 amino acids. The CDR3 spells CASSLGAGANEQFF. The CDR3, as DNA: TGTGCCAGCAGTTTAGGGGCGGGAGCAAATGAGCAGTTCTTC.

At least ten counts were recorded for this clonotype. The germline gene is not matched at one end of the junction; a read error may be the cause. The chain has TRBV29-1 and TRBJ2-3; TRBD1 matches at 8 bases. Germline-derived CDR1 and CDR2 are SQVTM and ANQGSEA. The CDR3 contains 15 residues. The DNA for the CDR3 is TGCAGCACCGACCGCTGGACAGGGAGCAGAGATACGCAGTATTTT. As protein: CSTDRWTGSRDTQYF.

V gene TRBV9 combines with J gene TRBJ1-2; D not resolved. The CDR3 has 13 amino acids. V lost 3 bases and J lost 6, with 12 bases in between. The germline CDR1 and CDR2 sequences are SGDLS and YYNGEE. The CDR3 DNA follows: TGTGCCAGCAGCGGTGGGGAAAGCAATGGCTACACCTTC. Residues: CASSGGESNGYTF.

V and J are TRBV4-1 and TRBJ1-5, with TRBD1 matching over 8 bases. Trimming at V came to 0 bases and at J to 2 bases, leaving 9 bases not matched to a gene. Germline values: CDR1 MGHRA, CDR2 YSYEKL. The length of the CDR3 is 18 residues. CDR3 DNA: TGCGCCAGCAGCCAAGATGGGTTGACAGGGGTTGGCAATCAGCCCCAGCATTTT. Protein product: CASSQDGLTGVGNQPQHF.

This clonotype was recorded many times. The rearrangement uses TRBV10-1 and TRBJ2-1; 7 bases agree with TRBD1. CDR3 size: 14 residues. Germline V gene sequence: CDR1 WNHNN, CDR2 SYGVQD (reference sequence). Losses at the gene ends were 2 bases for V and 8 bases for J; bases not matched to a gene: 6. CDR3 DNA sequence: TGCGCCAGCAGTGAGGACACAGGGGAAGATGAGCAGTTCTTC. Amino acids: CASSEDTGEDEQFF.

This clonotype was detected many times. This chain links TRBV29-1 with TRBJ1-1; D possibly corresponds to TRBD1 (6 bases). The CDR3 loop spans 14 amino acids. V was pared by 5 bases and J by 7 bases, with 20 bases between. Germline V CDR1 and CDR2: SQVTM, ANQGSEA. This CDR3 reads CSVIPGDLWDEAFF. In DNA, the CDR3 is TGCAGCGTTATCCCAGGGGACTTGTGGGATGAAGCTTTCTTT.

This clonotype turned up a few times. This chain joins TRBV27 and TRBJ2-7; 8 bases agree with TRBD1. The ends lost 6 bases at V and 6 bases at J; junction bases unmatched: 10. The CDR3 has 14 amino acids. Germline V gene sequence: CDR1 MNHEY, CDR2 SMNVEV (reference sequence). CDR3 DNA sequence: TGTGCCAGCAGGCGGACAGGGATCTCTCGCGAGCAGTACTTC. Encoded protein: CASRRTGISREQYF.

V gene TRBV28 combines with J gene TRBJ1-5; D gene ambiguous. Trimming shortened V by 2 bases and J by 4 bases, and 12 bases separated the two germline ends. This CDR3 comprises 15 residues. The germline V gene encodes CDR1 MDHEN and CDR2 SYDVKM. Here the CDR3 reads CASSLANAFNQPQHF. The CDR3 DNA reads TGTGCCAGCAGTTTAGCAAACGCCTTTAATCAGCCCCAGCATTTT.

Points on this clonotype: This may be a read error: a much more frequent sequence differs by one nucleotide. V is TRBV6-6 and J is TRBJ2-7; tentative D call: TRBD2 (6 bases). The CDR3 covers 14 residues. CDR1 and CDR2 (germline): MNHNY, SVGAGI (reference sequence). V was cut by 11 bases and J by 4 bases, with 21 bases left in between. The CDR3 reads CAGSLAAGSYEQYF. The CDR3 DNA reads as TGTGCCGGCTCCCTTGCCGCGGGATCATACGAGCAGTACTTC.

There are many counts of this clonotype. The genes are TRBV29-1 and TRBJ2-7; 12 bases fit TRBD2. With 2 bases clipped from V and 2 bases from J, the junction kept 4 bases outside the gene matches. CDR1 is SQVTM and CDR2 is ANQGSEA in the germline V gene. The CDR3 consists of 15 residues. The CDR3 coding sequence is TGCAGCGTTGAACTAGCGGGAGGGAATCCCTACGAGCAGTACTTC. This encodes CSVELAGGNPYEQYF.